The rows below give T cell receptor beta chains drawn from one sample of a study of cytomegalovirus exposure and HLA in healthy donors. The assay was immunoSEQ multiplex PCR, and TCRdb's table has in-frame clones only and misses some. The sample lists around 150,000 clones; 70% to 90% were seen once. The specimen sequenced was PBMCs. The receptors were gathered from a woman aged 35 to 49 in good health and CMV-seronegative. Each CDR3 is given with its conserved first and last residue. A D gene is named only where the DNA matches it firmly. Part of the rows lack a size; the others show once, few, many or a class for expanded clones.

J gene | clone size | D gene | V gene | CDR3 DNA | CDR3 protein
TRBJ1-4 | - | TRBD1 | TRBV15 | TGTGCCACCAGCAGGACGGGACAGATAAATGAAAAACTGTTTTTT | CATSRTGQINEKLFF
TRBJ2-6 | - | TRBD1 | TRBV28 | TGTGCCATTCCCATGGACAGGGGAGGGATGGCTGGGGCCAACGTCCTGACTTTC | CAIPMDRGGMAGANVLTF
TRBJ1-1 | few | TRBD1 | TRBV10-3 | TGTGCCACCACGGGACAGAAGAACACTGAAGCTTTCTTT | CATTGQKNTEAFF
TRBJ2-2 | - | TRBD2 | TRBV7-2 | TGTGCCAGCAGCTGGTTTTGGGGCGGGGGCACCGGGGAGCTGTTTTTT | CASSWFWGGGTGELFF
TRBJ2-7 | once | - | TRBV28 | TGTGCCAGAAGCCTCGACGAGCAGTACTTC | CARSLDEQYF
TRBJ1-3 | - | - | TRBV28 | TGTGCCAGCAGTTTAATCGGAGCGAACTCTGGAAACACCATATATTTT | CASSLIGANSGNTIYF
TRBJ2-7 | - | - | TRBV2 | TGTGCCAGCAGGGGGCTGGGGACCTACGAGCAGTACTTC | CASRGLGTYEQYF
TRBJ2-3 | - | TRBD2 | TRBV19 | TGTGCCAGTAGTCCAAGACTAGCGGGAGACACAGATACGCAGTATTTT | CASSPRLAGDTDTQYF
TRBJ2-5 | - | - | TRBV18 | TGTGCCAGCTCACCCTTACAGGCGCAAGAGACCCAGTACTTC | CASSPLQAQETQYF
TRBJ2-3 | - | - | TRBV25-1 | TGTGCCAGCAGTGAAGACTACCCCACAGATACGCAGTATTTT | CASSEDYPTDTQYF
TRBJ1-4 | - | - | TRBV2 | TGTGCCAGTTTCTTAATGGGAGAGGGTGAAAAACTGTTTTTT | CASFLMGEGEKLFF
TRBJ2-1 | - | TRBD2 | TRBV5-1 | TGCGCCAGCAGCGGGACTAGCGGGAGGGCCCTAGCCAATGAGCAGTTCTTC | CASSGTSGRALANEQFF
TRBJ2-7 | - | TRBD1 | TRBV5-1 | TGCGCCAGCAGCTATCTGGGGGACAGGAGGGACGAGCAGTACTTC | CASSYLGDRRDEQYF
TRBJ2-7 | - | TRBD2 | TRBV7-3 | TGTGCCAGCAGCTTAGGACTAGCGGGAGAAAACGAGCAGTACTTC | CASSLGLAGENEQYF
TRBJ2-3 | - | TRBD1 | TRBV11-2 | TGTGCCAGCAGCTTAGGCAACAGGGGGCTGGCGGATACGCAGTATTTT | CASSLGNRGLADTQYF
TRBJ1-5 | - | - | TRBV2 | TGTGCCAGCAGCAAGAAGATTGGACAGAATCAGCCCCAGCATTTT | CASSKKIGQNQPQHF
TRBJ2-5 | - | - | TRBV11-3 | TGTGCCAGCAGCTTAGTTAGGGGAGGCCAAGAGACCCAGTACTTC | CASSLVRGGQETQYF
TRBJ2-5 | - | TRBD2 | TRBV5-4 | TGTGCCAGCAGCTCCGCTCCTACTAGCGGGAGAAGGGAAGAGACCCAGTACTTC | CASSSAPTSGRREETQYF
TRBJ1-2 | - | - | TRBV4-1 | TGCGCCAGCAGCCATGGGCGTGCATCTTATGGCTACACCTTC | CASSHGRASYGYTF
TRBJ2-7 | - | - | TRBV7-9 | TGTTCCAGCAGCCCCATAGAGAGCGGTTACTCCTACGAGCAGTACTTC | CSSSPIESGYSYEQYF
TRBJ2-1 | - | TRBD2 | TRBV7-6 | TGTGCCAGCAGGGCGGGACTAGCGGTAAATGAGCAGTTCTTC | CASRAGLAVNEQFF
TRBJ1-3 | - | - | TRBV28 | TGTGCCAGCAGACCGCAGGGAGGTGGCTCTGGAAACACCATATATTTT | CASRPQGGGSGNTIYF
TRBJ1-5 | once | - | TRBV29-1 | TGCAGCGTTGCTGACAGAGATAGCAATCAGCCCCAGCATTTT | CSVADRDSNQPQHF
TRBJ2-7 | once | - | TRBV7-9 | TGTTCCAGCAGTTTCGACAGGCTCTCCTACGAGCAGTACTTC | CSSSFDRLSYEQYF
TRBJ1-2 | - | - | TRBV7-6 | TGTGCCAGCAGCCCAACCCTCCGGGGAGGGGATAGTGGCTACACCTTC | CASSPTLRGGDSGYTF
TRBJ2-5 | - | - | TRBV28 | TGTGCCACGGGAATTTCGGCCGAGACCCAGTACTTC | CATGISAETQYF
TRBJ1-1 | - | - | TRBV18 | TGTGCCAGCTCCCCGGGGGGGGACACTGAAGCTTTCTTT | CASSPGGDTEAFF
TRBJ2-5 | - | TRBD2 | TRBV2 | TGTGCCAGCAGTATAGCGGGAGGGCAGGGAGTGACCCAGTACTTC | CASSIAGGQGVTQYF
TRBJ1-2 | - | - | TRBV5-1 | TGCGCCAGCAGCTTGGGGGACACTAACTATGGCTACACCTTC | CASSLGDTNYGYTF
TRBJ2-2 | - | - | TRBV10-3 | TGTGCCATCAGTGTAACCGGGGAGCTGTTTTTT | CAISVTGELFF
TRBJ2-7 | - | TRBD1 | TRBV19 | TGTGCCAGTAGTAACCCGGGACAGGGCAACTCCTACGAGCAGTACTTC | CASSNPGQGNSYEQYF
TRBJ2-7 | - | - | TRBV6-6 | TGTGCCAGCAGTTCCCTGACAGGATTGTACGAGCAGTACTTC | CASSSLTGLYEQYF
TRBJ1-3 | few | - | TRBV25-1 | TGTGCCAGCAGGGGGCGCGGAGGAAACACCATATATTTT | CASRGRGGNTIYF
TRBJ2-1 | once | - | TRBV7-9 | TGTGCCAGCAGCTCCCGTTACGGTGTACGGTCGGGACACGACAATGAGCAGTTCTTC | CASSSRYGVRSGHDNEQFF
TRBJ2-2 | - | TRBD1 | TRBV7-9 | TGTGCCAGCCTCCTGACAGGGGAGCCCGGGGAGCTGTTTTTT | CASLLTGEPGELFF
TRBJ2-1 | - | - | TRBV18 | TGTGCCAGCTCACCCGGGAATGAGCAGTTCTTC | CASSPGNEQFF
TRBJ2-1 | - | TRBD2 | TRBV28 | TGTGCCAGCAGTATAAGTGGGACTAGCGGAGTCAATGAGCAGTTCTTC | CASSISGTSGVNEQFF
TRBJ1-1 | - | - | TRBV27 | TGTGCCAGCAGTTCCGCCAGGGCCTTGAACACTGAAGCTTTCTTT | CASSSARALNTEAFF
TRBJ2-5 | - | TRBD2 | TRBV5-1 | TGCGCCAGCACGGCGGGAGTAAGAGAGACCCAGTACTTC | CASTAGVRETQYF
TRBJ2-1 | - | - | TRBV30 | TGTGCCTGGGGACAGAACAATGAGCAGTTCTTC | CAWGQNNEQFF
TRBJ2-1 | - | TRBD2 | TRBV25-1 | TGTGCCAGCAGTTTGCAACGACTAGCGGGAGACAATGAGCAGTTCTTC | CASSLQRLAGDNEQFF
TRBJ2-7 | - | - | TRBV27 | TGTGCCAGCAGTAAGGGGCTGGAAACCTACGAGCAGTACTTC | CASSKGLETYEQYF
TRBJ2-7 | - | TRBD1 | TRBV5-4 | TGTGCCAGCAGCACAGGGGGTGTTGGGGCGGCCGAGCAGTACTTC | CASSTGGVGAAEQYF
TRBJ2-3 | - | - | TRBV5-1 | TGCGCCAGCAGCCCACCCACGGCAGGGGGCACAGATACGCAGTATTTT | CASSPPTAGGTDTQYF
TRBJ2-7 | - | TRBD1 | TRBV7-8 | TGTGCCAGCAGCTTACCGGGACAGGGCCCTTACGAGCAGTACTTC | CASSLPGQGPYEQYF
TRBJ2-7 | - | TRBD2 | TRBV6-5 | TGTGCCAGCAGTTACTCGATGGCTAGCGGGTCCTACGAGCAGTACTTC | CASSYSMASGSYEQYF
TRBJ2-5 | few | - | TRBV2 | TGTGCCAGCAGTGGAAGGACACGATATAGACTGGCGGAGACCCAGTACTTC | CASSGRTRYRLAETQYF
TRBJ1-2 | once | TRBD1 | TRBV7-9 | TGTGCCAGCAGCACGGACAGGGGGAATGGCTACACCTTC | CASSTDRGNGYTF
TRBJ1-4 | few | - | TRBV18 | TGTGCCAGCTCACCACTCCAGGGCTCTAATGAAAAACTGTTTTTT | CASSPLQGSNEKLFF
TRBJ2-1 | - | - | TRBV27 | TGTGCCAGCAGTTTCGGGTTATACAATGAGCAGTTCTTC | CASSFGLYNEQFF
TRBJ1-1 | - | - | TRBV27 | TGTGCCAGCAGCACTACATCTAGCACTGAAGCTTTCTTT | CASSTTSSTEAFF
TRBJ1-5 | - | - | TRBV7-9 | TGTGCCAGCAGCCCCGAGCTAGGGGATCAGCCCCAGCATTTT | CASSPELGDQPQHF
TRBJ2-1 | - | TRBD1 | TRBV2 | TGTGCCAGCAGTGAGTGGACAGGGTACAATGAGCAGTTCTTC | CASSEWTGYNEQFF